This T cell receptor (beta chain) is from a study of T cell changes during pregnancy in multiple sclerosis. In germline, CDR1 is MNHEY, CDR2 SMNVEV (reference sequence). The CDR3 is 14 amino acids. V lost 8 bases to trimming and J lost 4 bases; unmatched junction nucleotides: 10. The assay was immunoSEQ multiplex PCR, and TCRdb's table has in-frame clones only and misses some. The sample yields 65,000 or so clones, about 90% seen once. The chain is built from TRBV27 and TRBJ2-7; 8 bases are shared with TRBD2. This material consisted of peripheral blood, taken in the second trimester of pregnancy. The TCR comes from a female donor in good health, enrolled as a control in a pregnancy study. CDR3 in amino acids: CASAFRAGGYEQYF. The CDR3 DNA is TGTGCCAGCGCCTTCCGGGCGGGAGGATACGAGCAGTACTTC.